This T cell receptor beta chain comes out of a study of vaccination and CD4 T cells after COVID-19. Study as a whole: For each participant, vaccination comprised two doses of either the BNT162b2 or the mRNA-1273 vaccine.

In regard to this clonotype: Antigen specificity is unknown.

Germline V gene data show CDR1 as DFQATT and CDR2 as SNEGSKA (reference sequence). The CDR3 loop spans 15 amino acids. Germline trimming cut 6 bases from V and 5 bases from J; bases unmatched to any gene: 12. Sequenced with the Oncomine TCR Beta short-read assay was DNA taken from cultured CD4+ T cells. TCRdb used MiXCR to reprocess the PCR reads, holding one entry per CDR3 protein. The table records 7,000 to 9,000 distinct CDR3 sequences, approximately 70% of them present only once. Treatment noted: roughly nine-day PBMC culture with coronavirus spike peptide pools or control peptides (ViraFEST assay). The ViraFEST method relied on peptide pools to expand antigen-specific T cells, followed by TCR sequencing. Every well contained around 2.2 million PBMCs, which were grown with around 9.4 IU/ml IL-2 and approximately 9.9 ug/ml peptide pools.

The V call is TRBV20-1, the J call TRBJ1-5; TRBD1 matches at 8 bases. The receptor comes from a human donor who had recovered from COVID-19. Sequencing input: CD4+ T cells from blood, cultured in vitro. In DNA, the CDR3 is TGCAGTGCAACCCCCTGGCAGGGGGCGGATCAGCCCCAGCATTTT. It is translated as CSATPWQGADQPQHF.